This entry is about one TCR beta chain. This sample also contains other DNA sequences that code for the same CDR3. Per germline, CDR1 GTSNPN and CDR2 SVGIG (reference sequence). V lost 0 bases and J lost 2, with 8 bases in between. The CDR3 sequence is 14 residues long. This record comes from a study of blood T cell repertoires in COVID-19. Using immunoSEQ multiplex PCR, the repertoire was profiled, and TCRdb retains in-frame clones only, with some absent. The table records about 300,000 clones, about nine tenths of them present only once. The rearrangement joins TRBV30 to TRBJ1-5, with D unresolved. The sequencing input was PBMCs or T cells enriched from blood (not recorded which). This TCR was sampled from a man aged 25-40 years who had recovered from COVID-19. The CDR3 nucleotides read TGTGCCTGGAGTGTACGGCAGGGCAATCAGCCCCAGCATTTT. Protein sequence: CAWSVRQGNQPQHF.